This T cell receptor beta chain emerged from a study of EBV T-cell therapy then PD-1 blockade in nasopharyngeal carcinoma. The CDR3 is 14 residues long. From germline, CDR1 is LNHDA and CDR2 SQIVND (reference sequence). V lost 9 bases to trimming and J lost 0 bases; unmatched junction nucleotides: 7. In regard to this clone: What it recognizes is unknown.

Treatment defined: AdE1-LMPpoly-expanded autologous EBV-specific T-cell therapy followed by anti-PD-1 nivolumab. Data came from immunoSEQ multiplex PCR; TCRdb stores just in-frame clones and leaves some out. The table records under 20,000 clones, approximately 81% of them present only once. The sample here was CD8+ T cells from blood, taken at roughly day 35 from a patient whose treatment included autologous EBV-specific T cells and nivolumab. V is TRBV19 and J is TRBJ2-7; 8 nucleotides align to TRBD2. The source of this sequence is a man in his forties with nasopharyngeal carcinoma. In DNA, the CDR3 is TGTGCCAGCTCGGGGGGGACCCACTCCTACGAGCAGTACTTC. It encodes CASSGGTHSYEQYF. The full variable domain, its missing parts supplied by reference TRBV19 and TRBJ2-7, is DGGITQSPKYLFRKEGQNVTLSCEQNLNHDAMYWYRQDPGQGLRLIYYSQIVNDFQKGDIAEGYSVSREKKESFPLTVTSAQKNPTAFYLCASSGGTHSYEQYFGPGTRLTVT.